One and the same sample provided the 25 T cell receptor beta chains below, sequenced in a study of post-analysis software for immune sequencing data. Notes on the study in general: Included in a set of roughly five TRBV segments more frequent in patients than controls were TRBV5-6, TRBV5-1 and TRBV20-1.

These receptors' targets are unknown. Researchers reported that TCR beta cDNA libraries carried unique molecular identifiers. Via MiXCR, TCRdb re-called the PCR reads, giving one row per CDR3 protein. This table has under 900,000 distinct CDR3 sequences, about 57% appearing once. Sequenced sample: blood. The receptors stem from a girl aged 10 to 17 with multiple sclerosis.

The chain recombines TRBV20-1 with TRBJ2-7; tentative D call: TRBD2 (5 bases). This CDR3 is 14 amino acids long. V was clipped by 2 bases and J by 9 bases, with 20 bases between them. Germline CDR1 and CDR2: DFQATT and SNEGSKA (reference sequence). The CDR3 here is CSARSSGPATGQYF. CDR3 nucleotide sequence: TGCAGTGCTAGATCCAGCGGACCCGCTACGGGGCAGTACTTC.

This clonotype was recorded a few times. The CDR3 loop is CATSRALGTTQETQYF. The CDR3 bases are TGTGCCACCAGCAGAGCCTTGGGGACGACTCAAGAGACCCAGTACTTC. The V gene is TRBV15, the J gene TRBJ2-5; D is tentatively TRBD1 or TRBD2 (5 bases each). V lost 1 base, J lost 2 bases, and 14 bases lay in between. Germline V gene lookup returns CDR1 LNHNV and CDR2 YYDKDF (reference sequence). This CDR3 has 16 residues.

This clonotype was seen a few times. Relative to the germline gene, one junction end is altered; a read error may explain this. This rearrangement joins TRBV5-1 to TRBJ1-1, with D perhaps TRBD1 (6 bases). The CDR3 has 15 amino acids. CDR1 is SGHRS and CDR2 is YFSETQ in the germline V gene. The DNA for the CDR3 is TGTGCCAGCAGCTTACTAGGGGGAGGTAACACTGAAGCTTTCTTT. This encodes CASSLLGGGNTEAFF. The whole variable domain, remainder taken from reference TRBV5-1 and TRBJ1-1, is KAGVTQTPRYLIKTRGQQVTLSCSPISGHRSVSWYQQTPGQGLQFLFEYFSETQRNKGNFPGRFSGRQFSNSRSEMNVSTLELGDSALYLCASSLLGGGNTEAFFGQGTRLTVV.

This clonotype was detected only a few times. V is TRBV12-3 or TRBV12-4 and J is TRBJ2-7; 10 bases match TRBD2. The trim removed 5 bases at V and 7 bases at J, leaving 8 bases unmatched. This CDR3 region has 14 residues. The CDR3 reads CASSRLAGGNEQYF. CDR3 bases: TGTGCCAGCAGTAGACTAGCGGGCGGCAATGAGCAGTACTTC.

The chain has TRBV7-3 and TRBJ2-1; 8 nucleotides line up with TRBD2. Trimming removed 1 base from V and 2 bases from J; junction bases left unmatched: 10. This CDR3 has 18 residues. CDR1 and CDR2 (germline): SGHTA, FQGTGA. The CDR3 sequence is CASSLKASGTRAYNEQFF. The CDR3 bases are TGTGCCAGCAGCTTAAAAGCCAGCGGGACTAGGGCCTACAATGAGCAGTTCTTC.

The CDR3 region has the DNA TGTGCCAGCAGCCAATCCGTGCAGGGCCATAAGACCAAAAACATTCAGTACTTC. Its translation is CASSQSVQGHKTKNIQYF. The V call is TRBV16, the J call TRBJ2-5, with D possibly being TRBD1 (5 bases). The J call is uncertain, as TRBJ2-4 better fits the DNA end. Germline CDR1 KGHSY, CDR2 FQNENV. The CDR3 sequence is 18 residues long.

The gene calls are TRBV7-3 and TRBJ2-1; D may correspond to TRBD1 or TRBD2 (5 bases each). CDR1 and CDR2 from the germline V gene are SGHTA and FQGTGA. The CDR3 spans 14 residues. V lost 4 bases and J 6 bases, leaving 13 bases between the germline ends. The CDR3, as DNA: TGTGCCAGCAGCTCCTGGAACGGGGCCAATGAGCAGTTCTTC. Translating it yields CASSSWNGANEQFF.

The chain has TRBV6-6 and TRBJ1-6; TRBD1 might be the D (5 bases). Germline CDR1 reads MNHNY; CDR2 reads SVGAGI (reference sequence). Trimming stripped 5 bases from V and 14 bases from J, with 16 bases between. This CDR3 has 13 amino acids. CDR3 sequence reads: CASSLRDPETLHF. The DNA of the CDR3 is TGTGCCAGCAGTCTCCGGGACCCAGAGACCCTCCACTTT.

This clonotype was seen a few times. J is TRBJ2-7 and V is TRBV7-3, with D perhaps matching TRBD1 (6 bases). The CDR3 has 15 amino acids. Trimming stripped 5 bases from V and 2 bases from J, with 16 bases between. Germline CDR1 reads SGHTA; CDR2 reads FQGTGA. CDR3 region: CASSRRPGATYEQYF. The CDR3 bases are TGTGCCAGCAGCCGCAGACCAGGGGCGACCTACGAGCAGTACTTC.

The CDR3 DNA reads TGTGCCAGCAGCCAAGGTTCAACGGCAGATACGCAGTATTTT. Translated, it gives CASSQGSTADTQYF. V usage is TRBV14 and J usage is TRBJ2-3; D is unclear. The germline V and J ends were trimmed by 1 base and 4 bases, with 9 bases remaining between them. CDR3 size: 14 residues. The V gene's germline CDR1 is SGHDN and CDR2 FVKESK.

Concerning this clonotype itself: This clone may be a read error of a much larger clone one base away. The genes are TRBV9 and TRBJ2-1, with TRBD1 identical over 7 bases. Germline assignment: CDR1 SGDLS and CDR2 YYNGEE. This CDR3 is 15 amino acids long. With V trimmed by 0 bases and J by 0 bases, 0 bases remained unmatched. Here the CDR3 reads CASSVDRGSYNEQFF. The CDR3 DNA reads TGTGCCAGCAGCGTAGACAGGGGCTCCTACAATGAGCAGTTCTTC.

This chain links TRBV20-1 with TRBJ2-5; D may match TRBD1 or TRBD2 (5 bases each). The CDR3 is 13 residues long. Trimming removed 1 base at V and 2 bases at J, with 8 bases between. CDR1 is DFQATT and CDR2 is SNEGSKA in the germline V gene (reference sequence). The CDR3 spells CSARGGNQETQYF. Written as DNA, the CDR3 is TGCAGTGCTAGAGGGGGGAATCAAGAGACCCAGTACTTC.

This clonotype was observed a few times. This chain links TRBV7-6 with TRBJ2-3; D gene unclear. The CDR3 contains 15 residues. Germline V lookup: CDR1 SGHVS, CDR2 FNYEAQ. V was clipped by 1 base and J by 0 bases, with 8 bases between them. The CDR3 DNA reads as TGTGCCAGCAGCTTAGGCCCCGTGAGCACAGATACGCAGTATTTT. It translates to CASSLGPVSTDTQYF.

The chain has TRBV29-1 and TRBJ2-7, with TRBD1 matching over 7 bases. The last part of the DNA fits TRBJ2-5 better; the J call may be wrong. The CDR3 runs to 16 residues. Looked up from germline, CDR1 is SQVTM and CDR2 is ANQGSEA. CDR3 residues: CSVVPTSPGGSETQYF. CDR3 bases: TGCAGCGTTGTCCCTACGAGCCCAGGGGGATCAGAGACCCAGTACTTC.

The CDR3 here is CASSSGQQFGEKLFF. The CDR3 DNA reads as TGTGCCAGCAGCTCCGGACAGCAATTTGGTGAAAAACTGTTTTTT. V gene TRBV7-9 combines with J gene TRBJ1-4; possibly TRBD1 for D (6 bases). The germline gives CDR1 SEHNR, CDR2 FQNEAQ (reference sequence). This CDR3 comprises 15 residues. V lost 4 bases, J lost 7 bases, and 16 bases lay in between.

This clonotype appeared once. The J gene is TRBJ1-2, the V gene TRBV11-3; D is unclear. This CDR3 contains 18 residues. CDR1 SGHNT and CDR2 YENEEA come from the germline V gene. V was shortened by 5 bases and J by 3 bases, with 25 bases between the two germline ends. The CDR3 region is CASSPLQRSRVVDYGYTF. The CDR3 region has the DNA TGTGCCAGCAGCCCACTACAGAGGTCAAGGGTGGTTGACTATGGCTACACCTTC. The variable domain in full, with the rest retrieved from reference TRBV11-3 and TRBJ1-2, is EAGVVQSPRYKIIEKKQPVAFWCNPISGHNTLYWYLQNLGQGPELLIRYENEEAVDDSQLPKDRFSAERLKGVDSTLKIQPAELGDSAVYLCASSPLQRSRVVDYGYTFGSGTRLTVV.

This sequence joins TRBV5-1 and TRBJ2-4, with D uncertain. The better agreement between TRBJ2-7 and the DNA end casts doubt on the J call. The CDR3 covers 14 residues. Germline V gene data show CDR1 as SGHRS and CDR2 as YFSETQ. In nucleotides, the CDR3 is TGCGCCAGCAGCTTAGCCGGTTCAGGCTACGAGCAGTACTTC. Translated: CASSLAGSGYEQYF.

This clonotype was recorded once. The chain carries TRBV20-1 and TRBJ2-1, with 9 bases fitting TRBD1. The germline gives CDR1 DFQATT, CDR2 SNEGSKA (reference sequence). This CDR3 has 15 amino acids. J was trimmed by 6 bases and V by 2 bases; bases with no gene match: 8. The CDR3 here is CSARTRQGVTNEQFF. CDR3 nucleotide sequence: TGCAGTGCTAGAACCCGACAGGGGGTGACCAATGAGCAGTTCTTC.

This clonotype showed up just a few times. This sequence joins TRBV7-9 and TRBJ2-1, with 13 nucleotides matching TRBD2. V trimming: 5 bases; J trimming: 9 bases; junction bases outside the gene matches: 13. The V gene's germline CDR1 is SEHNR and CDR2 FQNEAQ (reference sequence). The CDR3 spans 17 residues. The CDR3 here is CASSPERTSGRESEQFF. DNA of the CDR3: TGTGCCAGCAGCCCCGAACGGACTAGCGGGAGAGAGAGTGAGCAGTTCTTC.

The rearrangement uses TRBV4-2 and TRBJ2-4; D might be TRBD2 (6 bases). The J call may be incorrect, as the DNA end agrees better with TRBJ2-5. Germline lookup yields CDR1 LGHNA and CDR2 YNFKEQ. The CDR3 sequence is 17 residues long. CDR3 amino acids: CASSQGWGDLRMKTQYF. Written as DNA, the CDR3 is TGTGCCAGCAGCCAAGGGTGGGGGGACTTGCGAATGAAGACCCAGTACTTC.

In the case of this clonotype: Mismatch with germline at one junction end may stem from a read error. The V gene is TRBV7-7, the J gene TRBJ2-1, with 9 bases lining up with TRBD2. The germline gives CDR1 SSHAT, CDR2 FNYEAQ (reference sequence). This CDR3 spans 15 amino acids. CDR3 coding DNA: TGTGCTAGCAGCTTAGAATCTAGCGGGGACAATGAGCAGTTCTTC. Protein: CASSLESSGDNEQFF.

The chain couples TRBV6-6 to TRBJ1-5; 7 nucleotides align to TRBD1. V dropped 6 bases and J dropped 2; count of bases not matched to a gene: 10. CDR1 is MNHNY and CDR2 is SVGAGI in the germline V gene (reference sequence). The CDR3 has 16 amino acids. Here the CDR3 DNA reads TGTGCCAGCAGCCTACGACAGGGCGAGGGCAATCAGCCCCAGCATTTT. Residues: CASSLRQGEGNQPQHF.

The J gene is TRBJ2-1, the V gene TRBV7-7, with D perhaps matching TRBD2 (6 bases). The CDR3 covers 13 residues. Germline lookup yields CDR1 SSHAT and CDR2 FNYEAQ (reference sequence). This chain's CDR3 is CANSSLLRGEQFF. CDR3 bases: TGTGCTAACAGCTCCCTCCTGCGGGGCGAGCAGTTCTTC.

This clonotype was counted between two and nine times. The chain combines TRBV12-3 or TRBV12-4 with TRBJ2-7, with a tentative D call TRBD2 (5 bases). Deletions cut 3 bases from V and 3 bases from J, with 12 bases between. This CDR3 is built from 14 residues. The CDR3 nucleotides are TGTGCCAGCAGTTTCCGTTCCGAGGGCTACGAGCAGTACTTC. Encoded protein: CASSFRSEGYEQYF.

CDR3 residues: CSVGVGGNYEQYF. The CDR3 bases are TGCAGCGTTGGGGTAGGGGGGAACTACGAGCAGTACTTC. The genes are TRBV29-1 and TRBJ2-7; either TRBD1 or TRBD2 may fit D (6 bases each). The germline V and J ends were trimmed by 4 bases and 3 bases, with 13 bases remaining between them. This CDR3 contains 13 residues. Germline CDR1 reads SQVTM; CDR2 reads ANQGSEA.